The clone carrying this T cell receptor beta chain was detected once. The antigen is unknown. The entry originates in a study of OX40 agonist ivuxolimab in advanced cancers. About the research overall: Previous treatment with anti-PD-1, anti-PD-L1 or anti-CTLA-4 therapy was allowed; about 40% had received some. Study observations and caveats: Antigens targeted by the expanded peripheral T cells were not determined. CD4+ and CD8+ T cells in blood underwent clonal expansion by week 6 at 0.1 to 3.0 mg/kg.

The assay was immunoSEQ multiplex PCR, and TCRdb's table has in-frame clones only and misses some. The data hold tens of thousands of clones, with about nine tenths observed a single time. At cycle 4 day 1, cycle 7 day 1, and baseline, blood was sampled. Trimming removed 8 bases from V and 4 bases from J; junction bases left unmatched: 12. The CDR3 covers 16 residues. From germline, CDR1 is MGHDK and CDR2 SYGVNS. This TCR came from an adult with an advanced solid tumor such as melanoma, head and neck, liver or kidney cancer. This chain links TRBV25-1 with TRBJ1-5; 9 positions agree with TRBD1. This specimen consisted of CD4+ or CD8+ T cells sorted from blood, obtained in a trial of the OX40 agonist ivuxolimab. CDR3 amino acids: CASGHRQTGGNQPQHF. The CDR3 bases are TGTGCCAGCGGCCATAGGCAGACAGGGGGTAATCAGCCCCAGCATTTT.